Listed here are 5 T cell receptor beta chains from one sample, sequenced in a study of T cell changes during pregnancy in multiple sclerosis. Some clones are missing from TCRdb's copy, which holds only in-frame ones; the method was immunoSEQ multiplex PCR. The sample includes approximately 51,000 clones, around 93% of them seen just once. The starting material was peripheral blood, obtained in the second trimester of pregnancy. These TCRs come from a female donor with multiple sclerosis, enrolled in a pregnancy study.

This chain connects TRBV19 to TRBJ2-5, with D perhaps TRBD1 (5 bases). This CDR3 has 12 residues. V was shortened by 5 bases and J by 5 bases, with 9 bases between the two germline ends. Germline CDR1 is LNHDA and CDR2 is SQIVND (reference sequence). The CDR3, as DNA: TGTGCCAGTAGTTCGGACACGGAGACCCAGTACTTC. The encoded protein is CASSSDTETQYF. The full variable domain, its missing parts supplied by reference TRBV19 and TRBJ2-5, is DGGITQSPKYLFRKEGQNVTLSCEQNLNHDAMYWYRQDPGQGLRLIYYSQIVNDFQKGDIAEGYSVSREKKESFPLTVTSAQKNPTAFYLCASSSDTETQYFGPGTRLLVL.

A word on this clone: Other DNA sequences in this sample translate to the same CDR3. The chain employs TRBV19 and TRBJ2-7; TRBD1 matches 7 bases. Germline V lookup: CDR1 LNHDA, CDR2 SQIVND (reference sequence). Germline trimming cut 4 bases from V and 0 bases from J; bases unmatched to any gene: 0. This CDR3 has 13 amino acids. The CDR3 nucleotides read TGTGCCAGTAGTAGGACAGGCTCCTACGAGCAGTACTTC. Its translation: CASSRTGSYEQYF.

The chain employs TRBV7-2 and TRBJ2-7, with a weak D call TRBD1 (5 bases). V gave up 1 base and J gave up 7 bases, with 11 bases separating them. Looked up from germline, CDR1 is SGHTA and CDR2 is FQGNSA. The CDR3 extends over 13 amino acids. CDR3 loop: CASSLGQPLEQYF. The CDR3 DNA reads TGTGCCAGCAGCTTAGGACAGCCTCTTGAGCAGTACTTC.

The rearrangement uses TRBV6-1 and TRBJ2-3; 9 nucleotides line up with TRBD2. The CDR3 extends over 16 amino acids. V was clipped by 3 bases and J by 4 bases; unmatched bases: 8. Germline V gives CDR1 MNHNS, CDR2 SASEGT. CDR3 in DNA: TGTGCCAGCAGTGACCATAGCGGGAGTACCGCAGATACGCAGTATTTT. Protein sequence: CASSDHSGSTADTQYF.

The rearrangement uses TRBV27 and TRBJ1-1; 9 bases line up with TRBD1. V shed 5 bases and J 0 bases; nucleotides not matched to a gene: 7. CDR1 MNHEY and CDR2 SMNVEV come from the germline V gene (reference sequence). This CDR3 has 16 amino acids. CDR3 amino acids: CASSPQGAGVNTEAFF. Written as DNA, the CDR3 is TGTGCCAGCAGTCCACAGGGGGCGGGTGTGAACACTGAAGCTTTCTTT.